The 10 T cell receptor beta chains given below trace back to one sample, sequenced in a study of CD8 T cells in Susac syndrome. It was with random hexamers that roughly 0.45 to 1 ug RNA was reverse transcribed. A single record per CDR3 protein comes from TCRdb applying MiXCR to the immunoSEQ multiplex PCR reads. The repertoire holds about 82,000 distinct CDR3 sequences, with approximately 96% as singletons. Material: CD8+ T cells from PBMCs. These receptors came from a human donor with Susac syndrome.

J is TRBJ2-3 and V is TRBV30, with D possibly called TRBD1 or TRBD2 (5 bases each). Germline V gene lookup returns CDR1 GTSNPN and CDR2 SVGIG (reference sequence). The germline V and J ends were trimmed by 3 bases and 5 bases, with 15 bases remaining between them. This CDR3 is 14 amino acids long. CDR3 protein: CAWRPGREEDTQYF. The CDR3 DNA reads as TGTGCCTGGAGACCGGGACGGGAAGAAGATACGCAGTATTTT.

The V call is TRBV27, the J call TRBJ1-6; 8 bases are shared with TRBD1. The V gene's germline CDR1 is MNHEY and CDR2 SMNVEV (reference sequence). The ends lost 1 base at V and 6 bases at J; junction bases unmatched: 2. The CDR3 runs 15 residues. CDR3 nucleotide sequence: TGTGCCAGCAGTTTATTGGACAGGGCTAATTCACCCCTCCACTTT. It yields the protein CASSLLDRANSPLHF.

V usage is TRBV3-1 and J usage is TRBJ2-5; D remains ambiguous. This CDR3 is 12 amino acids long. The germline V gene has CDR1 LGHDT and CDR2 YNNKEL (reference sequence). V lost 4 bases and J lost 7, with 10 bases in between. The CDR3 region has the DNA TGTGCCAGCAGCCTCTTGGGCGGGACCCAGTACTTC. Residues: CASSLLGGTQYF.

V gene TRBV11-1 combines with J gene TRBJ2-1; 7 bases are shared with TRBD1. The ends lost 3 bases at V and 4 bases at J; junction bases unmatched: 12. The CDR3 loop spans 17 amino acids. The V gene's germline CDR1 is SGHAT and CDR2 FQDESV (reference sequence). CDR3: CASSFGTVDLWYNEQFF. The CDR3 DNA is TGTGCCAGCAGCTTCGGGACAGTCGACCTCTGGTACAATGAGCAGTTCTTC. Looking up the rest from reference TRBV11-1 and TRBJ2-1 gives the full variable domain: EAEVAQSPRYKITEKSQAVAFWCDPISGHATLYWYRQILGQGPELLVQFQDESVVDDSQLPKDRFSAERLKGVDSTLKIQPAELGDSAMYLCASSFGTVDLWYNEQFFGPGTRLTVL.

This rearrangement joins TRBV12-3 or TRBV12-4 to TRBJ2-3; tentatively, D is TRBD2 (6 bases). There are 14 residues in the CDR3. The V and J ends lost 8 bases and 0 bases respectively, with 12 bases between them. DNA for the CDR3: TGTGCCAGCCGCGTAGGGACTAGCACAGATACGCAGTATTTT. This sequence encodes CASRVGTSTDTQYF.

The gene calls are TRBV20-1 and TRBJ1-6, with no clear D. The germline V and J ends were trimmed by 0 bases and 8 bases, with 14 bases remaining between them. Per the germline V gene, CDR1 is DFQATT and CDR2 is SNEGSKA (reference sequence). The CDR3 covers 15 residues. CDR3 residues: CSARDKHGLHSPLHF. For the CDR3, the DNA is TGCAGTGCTAGAGATAAGCACGGCCTTCATTCACCCCTCCACTTT.

The chain recombines TRBV6-2 or TRBV6-3 with TRBJ2-7, with 9 bases identical to TRBD1. The trim removed 2 bases at V and 6 bases at J, leaving 11 bases unmatched. The germline gives CDR1 MNHEY, CDR2 SVGEGT. There are 16 residues in the CDR3. The CDR3 spells CASSYSAIQGAREQYF. The CDR3 bases are TGTGCCAGCAGTTACAGTGCTATACAGGGGGCGCGCGAGCAGTACTTC.

This clonotype was observed a single time. The chain carries TRBV20-1 and TRBJ2-7; D gene uncertain. CDR1 DFQATT and CDR2 SNEGSKA come from the germline V gene (reference sequence). This CDR3 contains 11 residues. Trimming removed 5 bases at V and 6 bases at J, with 11 bases between. CDR3: CSAYAWLEQYF. The CDR3, as DNA: TGCAGTGCTTACGCTTGGCTCGAGCAGTACTTC.

This chain joins TRBV7-2 and TRBJ1-2; unclear D gene. Germline CDR1 and CDR2: SGHTA and FQGNSA. V was cut by 2 bases and J by 8 bases, with 9 bases left in between. This CDR3 comprises 12 residues. The DNA of the CDR3 is TGTGCCAGCAGCTTAATCTCTTGGGGCTACACCTTC. Its protein product is CASSLISWGYTF.

A note on this clonotype: The final CDR3 position lacks the conserved phenylalanine or tryptophan, pointing to a likely read error. The chain combines TRBV20-1 with TRBJ2-1; D unresolved. CDR3 length equals 14 residues. The V gene lost 3 bases and the J gene lost 0 bases, with 9 bases spanning the gap. Germline CDR1 and CDR2: DFQATT and SNEGSKA (reference sequence). The CDR3 bases are TGCAGTGCTAGTAGCCTAAGCTCCTACAATGAGCAGTTCTTG. Translation: CSASSLSSYNEQFL.